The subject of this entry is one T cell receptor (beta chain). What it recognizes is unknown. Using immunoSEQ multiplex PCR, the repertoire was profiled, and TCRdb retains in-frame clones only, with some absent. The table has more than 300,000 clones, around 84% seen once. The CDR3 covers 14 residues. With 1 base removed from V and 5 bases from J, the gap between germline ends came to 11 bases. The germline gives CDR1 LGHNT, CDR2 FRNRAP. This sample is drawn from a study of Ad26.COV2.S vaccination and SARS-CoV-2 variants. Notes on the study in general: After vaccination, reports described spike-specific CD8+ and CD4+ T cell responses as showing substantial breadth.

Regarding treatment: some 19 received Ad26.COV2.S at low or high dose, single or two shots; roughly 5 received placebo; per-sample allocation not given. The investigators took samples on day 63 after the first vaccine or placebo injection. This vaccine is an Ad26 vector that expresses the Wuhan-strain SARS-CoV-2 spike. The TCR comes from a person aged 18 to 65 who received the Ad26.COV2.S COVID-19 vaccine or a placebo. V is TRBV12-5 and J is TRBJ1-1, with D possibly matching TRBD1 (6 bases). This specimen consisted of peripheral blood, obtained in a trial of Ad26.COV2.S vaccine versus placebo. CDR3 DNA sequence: TGTGCTAGTGGTTTGGGACAGGTTCGAACTGAAGCTTTCTTT. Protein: CASGLGQVRTEAFF.